A single sample gave rise to the 28 T cell receptor beta chains below, sequenced in a study of T cell responses to AZD1222 COVID-19 vaccine. Method: immunoSEQ multiplex PCR; TCRdb's copy keeps in-frame clones and lacks some. This table has approximately 110,000 clones, around 96% appearing once. Material: peripheral blood, obtained on day 0 of AZD1222 vaccination. The source is an adult in good health.

The genes are TRBV28 and TRBJ1-5, with D perhaps matching TRBD1 (5 bases). CDR3 length equals 14 residues. Germline V lookup: CDR1 MDHEN, CDR2 SYDVKM. Trimming left V 5 bases short and J 11 bases short, with 19 bases between. As DNA, the CDR3 is TGTGCCAGCAGTAATCAGGGTGAAGTCCGGTCCCAGCATTTT. Amino acids: CASSNQGEVRSQHF.

The V and J genes are TRBV11-3 and TRBJ2-2, with D unresolved. V lost 1 base, J lost 0 bases, and 9 bases lay in between. Germline CDR1 is SGHNT and CDR2 is YENEEA. The CDR3 consists of 16 residues. CDR3 sequence: CASSLGSAANTGELFF. CDR3 sequence (DNA): TGTGCCAGCAGCTTAGGTTCGGCAGCGAACACCGGGGAGCTGTTTTTT.

The rearrangement uses TRBV2 and TRBJ1-5; weak D call: TRBD1 (5 bases). V was clipped by 3 bases and J by 7 bases, with 13 bases between them. The CDR3 consists of 14 residues. Looked up from germline, CDR1 is SNHLY and CDR2 is FYNNEI. The CDR3 sequence: CASSDPPEGQPQHF. The CDR3 DNA reads as TGTGCCAGCAGTGACCCCCCCGAGGGGCAGCCCCAGCATTTT.

V and J are TRBV12-3 or TRBV12-4 and TRBJ1-2; unclear D gene. The CDR3 totals 12 residues. V was cut by 6 bases and J by 8 bases, with 13 bases left in between. This CDR3 is CASSRIVGGYTF. The DNA of the CDR3 is TGTGCCAGCAGCCGAATCGTGGGGGGCTACACCTTC.

The chain uses TRBV5-4 and TRBJ1-1, with 7 positions matching TRBD1. Per germline, CDR1 SGHNT and CDR2 YYREEE (reference sequence). The CDR3 consists of 15 residues. J was trimmed by 0 bases and V by 3 bases; bases with no gene match: 5. The CDR3 DNA follows: TGTGCCAGCAGCTGGGAGGGACAGATGAACACTGAAGCTTTCTTT. Protein sequence: CASSWEGQMNTEAFF.

This clone was found once. V is TRBV3-1 (or the pseudogene TRBV3-2) and J is TRBJ1-2, with D maybe TRBD1 (5 bases). The germline V gene has CDR1 LGHDT and CDR2 YNNKEL (reference sequence). Trimming cost V 4 bases and J 4 bases, with 10 bases left between them. The CDR3 extends over 13 amino acids. CDR3 sequence (DNA): TGTGCCAGCAGCCTAAGACAGCTCTATGGCTACACCTTC. Its protein product is CASSLRQLYGYTF.

The rearrangement joins TRBV5-6 to TRBJ1-1; D call uncertain. CDR3 length equals 15 residues. The germline CDR1 and CDR2 sequences are SGHDT and YYEEEE. The V and J ends lost 4 bases and 5 bases respectively, with 18 bases between them. CDR3 amino acids: CASSPSKKGSTEAFF. In DNA form, the CDR3 reads TGTGCCAGCAGCCCCTCTAAGAAAGGGTCGACTGAAGCTTTCTTT.

This clone turned up a few times. J is TRBJ2-3 and V is TRBV4-1; TRBD2 might be the D (5 bases). V was clipped by 1 base and J by 5 bases, with 10 bases between them. The germline V gene encodes CDR1 MGHRA and CDR2 YSYEKL. The CDR3 runs to 14 residues. CDR3 nucleotides: TGCGCCAGCAGCCAAGTACTAGGCGTAGATACGCAGTATTTT. Translating gives CASSQVLGVDTQYF.

This clone has only one observation. The chain has TRBV6-5 and TRBJ1-3, with 7 bases that match TRBD1. CDR1 and CDR2 from the germline V gene are MNHEY and SVGAGI. V shed 6 bases and J 2 bases; nucleotides not matched to a gene: 4. There are 14 residues in the CDR3. CDR3 protein: CASSSDRAGNTIYF. The DNA of the CDR3 is TGTGCCAGCAGCTCCGACAGGGCTGGAAACACCATATATTTT.

This chain links TRBV10-3 with TRBJ1-2; maybe TRBD1 (6 bases). The germline V and J ends were trimmed by 2 bases and 1 base, with 23 bases remaining between them. In germline, CDR1 is ENHRY, CDR2 SYGVKD. The CDR3 length is 19 residues. CDR3 sequence reads: CAISEPEGGHKAFNYGYTF. DNA of the CDR3: TGTGCCATCAGTGAGCCAGAAGGGGGGCACAAAGCTTTTAACTATGGCTACACCTTC.

This clone is a singleton in its sample. The rearrangement joins TRBV12-3 or TRBV12-4 to TRBJ1-2; possible D gene TRBD1, 5 bases. This CDR3 has 13 residues. V lost 5 bases and J lost 5, with 12 bases in between. Here the CDR3 reads CASSHSQGYGYTF. The CDR3 DNA reads TGTGCCAGCAGTCACAGCCAGGGTTATGGCTACACCTTC.

V and J are TRBV27 and TRBJ1-5; unclear D gene. V was trimmed by 6 bases and J by 4 bases, leaving 16 bases between them. Germline V gene lookup returns CDR1 MNHEY and CDR2 SMNVEV (reference sequence). The CDR3 extends over 15 amino acids. The CDR3 sequence is CASSIGPGRNQPQHF. Written as DNA, the CDR3 is TGTGCCAGCAGCATCGGACCCGGTAGAAATCAGCCCCAGCATTTT.

The chain joins TRBV30 to TRBJ1-1; 8 bases align to TRBD1. This CDR3 has 15 residues. V lost 1 base to trimming and J lost 4 bases; unmatched junction nucleotides: 8. Per germline, CDR1 GTSNPN and CDR2 SVGIG (reference sequence). The CDR3 is CAWSEGATGGTEAFF. CDR3 in DNA: TGTGCCTGGAGTGAGGGCGCCACAGGGGGCACTGAAGCTTTCTTT.

This rearrangement joins TRBV7-9 to TRBJ2-5; D possibly corresponds to TRBD2 (6 bases). Trimming cost V 1 base and J 1 base, with 13 bases left between them. Germline-derived CDR1 and CDR2 are SEHNR and FQNEAQ (reference sequence). The CDR3 contains 16 residues. The chain's CDR3 is CASSLVASDPQETQYF. The DNA of the CDR3 is TGTGCCAGCAGCTTAGTCGCTAGCGACCCCCAAGAGACCCAGTACTTC. Based on the CDR3 plus reference TRBV7-9 and TRBJ2-5, the full variable domain is DTGVSQNPRHKITKRGQNVTFRCDPISEHNRLYWYRQTLGQGPEFLTYFQNEAQLEKSRLLSDRFSAERPKGSFSTLEIQRTEQGDSAMYLCASSLVASDPQETQYFGPGTRLLVL.

The J gene is TRBJ2-1, the V gene TRBV12-3 or TRBV12-4; 11 nucleotides match TRBD2. The CDR3 extends over 13 amino acids. The V and J ends lost 6 bases and 8 bases, in that order; junction bases with no gene match: 3. The CDR3 nucleotides are TGTGCCAGCAGAACTAGCGGGAGTGATGAGCAGTTCTTC. This sequence encodes CASRTSGSDEQFF.

The chain is built from TRBV25-1 and TRBJ1-2; tentatively, D is TRBD1 (5 bases). Deletions cut 1 base from V and 7 bases from J, with 16 bases between. Germline loops: CDR1 MGHDK, CDR2 SYGVNS. CDR3 length: 15 residues. The CDR3 DNA follows: TGTGCCAGCAGTGAATTAATGGCAGCCCAGGGTGGCTACACCTTC. It encodes CASSELMAAQGGYTF.

The chain joins TRBV7-2 to TRBJ2-5; 10 bases line up with TRBD1. The CDR3 loop spans 13 amino acids. The junction had 2 bases not matched to a gene; V was cut back by 8 bases and J by 2 bases. Germline-derived CDR1 and CDR2 are SGHTA and FQGNSA. This chain's CDR3 is CASRTGGQETQYF. CDR3 nucleotide sequence: TGTGCCAGCCGGACAGGGGGGCAAGAGACCCAGTACTTC.

Concerning this clone: At the DNA level, this CDR3 is encoded by other sequences in the same sample as well. The rearrangement joins TRBV5-1 to TRBJ1-2, with TRBD1 as a possible D gene (5 bases). This CDR3 is 14 amino acids long. CDR1 is SGHRS and CDR2 is YFSETQ in the germline V gene. Trimming took 2 bases from V and 0 from J, leaving 8 bases between them. The CDR3 DNA reads TGCGCCAGCAGCTTCGAGGGGCCTAACTATGGCTACACCTTC. Its translation: CASSFEGPNYGYTF.

The V and J genes are TRBV29-1 and TRBJ1-5, with 8 bases identical to TRBD1. CDR1 is SQVTM and CDR2 is ANQGSEA in the germline V gene. The CDR3 contains 14 residues. With V trimmed by 5 bases and J by 3 bases, 6 bases remained unmatched. CDR3 amino acids: CSVTGGGINQPQHF. As DNA, the CDR3 is TGCAGCGTTACAGGGGGGGGGATCAATCAGCCCCAGCATTTT. Full variable domain (missing parts from reference TRBV29-1 and TRBJ1-5): SAVISQKPSRDICQRGTSLTIQCQVDSQVTMMFWYRQQPGQSLTLIATANQGSEATYESGFVIDKFPISRPNLTFSTLTVSNMSPEDSSIYLCSVTGGGINQPQHFGDGTRLSIL.

The chain links TRBV28 to TRBJ1-2; the match to TRBD1 covers 7 bases. After removal of 7 bases from V and 4 bases from J, the junction contained 6 bases not matched to a gene. Germline assignment: CDR1 MDHEN and CDR2 SYDVKM. This CDR3 has 13 amino acids. The CDR3 DNA sequence: TGTGCCAGCAACGACAGGGCAACCTATGGCTACACCTTC. This encodes CASNDRATYGYTF.

This clone appeared once. The chain is built from TRBV28 and TRBJ1-5; 9 nucleotides align to TRBD1. Per germline, CDR1 MDHEN and CDR2 SYDVKM. This CDR3 spans 16 amino acids. The V and J ends lost 5 bases and 5 bases, in that order; junction bases with no gene match: 10. CDR3 amino acids: CASSTPGQGGHQPQHF. CDR3 coding DNA: TGTGCCAGCAGTACACCGGGACAGGGTGGCCATCAGCCCCAGCATTTT.

The rearrangement uses TRBV4-1 and TRBJ1-5; no reliable D call. V lost 4 bases to trimming and J lost 1 base, with 11 bases between them. This CDR3 spans 15 amino acids. Germline V CDR1 and CDR2: MGHRA, YSYEKL. The CDR3 spells CASSLGEGSNQPQHF. CDR3 nucleotides: TGCGCCAGCAGCCTGGGCGAAGGCAGCAATCAGCCCCAGCATTTT.

V gene TRBV28 combines with J gene TRBJ1-5; D not resolved. The CDR3 totals 16 residues. Trimming took 3 bases from V and 0 from J, leaving 12 bases between them. Germline CDR1 is MDHEN and CDR2 is SYDVKM. CDR3 nucleotides: TGTGCCAGCAGTTTTGGGGTAGTTAATAGCAATCAGCCCCAGCATTTT. It translates to CASSFGVVNSNQPQHF.

The chain employs TRBV27 and TRBJ1-1; D is ambiguous. This CDR3 is built from 14 residues. Germline-derived CDR1 and CDR2 are MNHEY and SMNVEV (reference sequence). The V end lost 5 bases, the J end lost 3 bases, and 13 bases lay between the germline ends. The DNA of the CDR3 is TGTGCCAGCAGTCCTCCCGGGAGGTACACTGAAGCTTTCTTT. It yields the protein CASSPPGRYTEAFF.

The chain combines TRBV9 with TRBJ1-3, with D possibly being TRBD1 (5 bases). CDR1 is SGDLS and CDR2 is YYNGEE in the germline V gene. V was clipped by 4 bases and J by 7 bases, with 12 bases between them. The CDR3 runs to 13 residues. CDR3 protein: CASSSGPPNTIYF. The DNA of the CDR3 is TGTGCCAGCAGCTCGGGACCCCCGAACACCATATATTTT.

This clone showed up just once. The V and J genes are TRBV2 and TRBJ1-2; weak D call: TRBD1 (6 bases). CDR3 length equals 13 residues. Per germline, CDR1 SNHLY and CDR2 FYNNEI. V was pared by 4 bases and J by 6 bases, with 12 bases between. CDR3 in DNA: TGTGCCAGCAGTGGCCTGGGGGCGAATGGCTACACCTTC. This codes for CASSGLGANGYTF.

The rearrangement uses TRBV19 and TRBJ1-1; D is uncertain. The CDR3 sequence is 15 residues long. Trimming stripped 1 base from V and 0 bases from J, with 9 bases between. In germline, CDR1 is LNHDA, CDR2 SQIVND (reference sequence). The CDR3 nucleotides are TGTGCCAGTAGTATAGCTGGTCGAATGAACACTGAAGCTTTCTTT. Amino acid sequence: CASSIAGRMNTEAFF.

The gene calls are TRBV5-5 and TRBJ2-6, with 8 positions matching TRBD2. This CDR3 has 17 amino acids. Germline CDR1 reads SGHKS; CDR2 reads YYEKEE (reference sequence). Losses at the gene ends were 0 bases for V and 1 base for J; bases not matched to a gene: 3. Here the CDR3 DNA reads TGTGCCAGCAGCTTGGCCCGGGGGGGATCTGGGGCCAACGTCCTGACTTTC. Amino acid sequence: CASSLARGGSGANVLTF.